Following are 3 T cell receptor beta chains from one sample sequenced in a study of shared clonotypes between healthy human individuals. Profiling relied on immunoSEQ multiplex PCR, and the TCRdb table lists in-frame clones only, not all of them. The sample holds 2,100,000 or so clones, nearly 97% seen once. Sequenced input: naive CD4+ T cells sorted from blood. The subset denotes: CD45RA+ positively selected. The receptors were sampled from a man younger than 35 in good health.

The CDR3 protein is CASSLEDRGGTEAFF. As DNA, the CDR3 is TGCGCCAGCAGCCTTGAGGACAGGGGAGGGACTGAAGCTTTCTTT. The V call is TRBV4-3, the J call TRBJ1-1, with 9 bases matching TRBD1. The V and J ends lost 4 bases and 5 bases, in that order; junction bases with no gene match: 8. In germline, CDR1 is LGHNA, CDR2 YSLEER. The CDR3 has 15 residues.

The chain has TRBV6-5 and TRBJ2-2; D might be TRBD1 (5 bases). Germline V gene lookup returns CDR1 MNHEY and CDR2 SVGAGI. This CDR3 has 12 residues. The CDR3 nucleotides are TGTGCTTGCAGGGTGTACGGCGGGGAGCTGTTTTTT. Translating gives CACRVYGGELFF.

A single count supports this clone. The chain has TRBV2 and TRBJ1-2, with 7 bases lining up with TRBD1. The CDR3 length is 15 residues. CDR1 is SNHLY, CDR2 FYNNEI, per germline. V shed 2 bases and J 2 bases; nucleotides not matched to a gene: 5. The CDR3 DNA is TGTGCCAGCAGTGAAAACCAGGGGGGGAACTATGGCTACACCTTC. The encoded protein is CASSENQGGNYGYTF.